This T cell receptor beta chain was documented in a study of cytomegalovirus exposure and HLA in healthy donors. Study outcomes and limitations: Researchers counted 164 TCR beta chains as cytomegalovirus-associated. Later analysis placed DRB1 highest and HLA-C lowest in TCR association rates, which differed by HLA locus. Presence/absence analyses supposed approximately even sequencing depth among donors. While the bulk of TCR sequences proved rare, some public TCRs turned up in many donors.

With regard to this clone: The antigen remains unidentified.

Germline trimming cut 7 bases from V and 8 bases from J; bases unmatched to any gene: 12. CDR3 length equals 15 residues. CDR1 and CDR2 (germline): MNHEY, SVGAGI. PCR amplification relied on 60 Vbeta primers (plus 13 Jbeta primers). Clones were sequenced by immunoSEQ multiplex PCR, and TCRdb holds only the in-frame ones, with some missing. The table records approximately 190,000 clones, 80% to 85% of them present only once. The V gene is TRBV6-5, the J gene TRBJ2-1; 9 bases are shared with TRBD2. Sequencing was done on a sample of PBMCs. The TCR comes from a boy aged 5-17 years in good health and CMV-seronegative. In DNA, the CDR3 is TGTGCCAGCATTTCAACGGGACTAGCCTCAGATGAGCAGTTCTTC. It encodes CASISTGLASDEQFF.